A selection of T cell receptor beta chains follows, all from one sample in a study of blood T cells in healthy people across ages. Each CDR3 protein gets one entry after TCRdb re-called the 5' RACE reads with MiXCR. This table holds around 990,000 distinct CDR3 sequences, 35% to 40% found once. The sample comprised blood. The receptors stem from a man between 18 and 35 years old in good health. Each CDR3 is given with its conserved first and last residue. The order of the fields is J gene, V gene, CDR3 protein.

TRBJ1-1 | TRBV28 | CASSPDRVEGEAFF
TRBJ1-2 | TRBV7-2 | CASSFKGGYGYTF
TRBJ2-5 | TRBV6-6 | CASSSVPGQGVETQYF
TRBJ2-2 | TRBV20-1 | CSARVRGRNTGELFF
TRBJ2-7 | TRBV29-1 | CSVEQSSSGEQYF
TRBJ2-7 | TRBV7-2 | CASSMDRAYEQYF
TRBJ1-5 | TRBV6-6 | CASSVTGSSNQPQHF
TRBJ1-3 | TRBV3-1 | CASSQDPDRGPGNTIYF
NA | TRBV29-1 | CSVEGGTSPYNEQYF
TRBJ2-5 | TRBV7-6 | CASSLVQGVLTRQETQYF
TRBJ1-2 | TRBV6-6 | CASSTTGSGYTF
TRBJ2-2 | TRBV11-2 | CASSYYPGTELRELFF
TRBJ2-7 | TRBV7-2 | CASSLSGMGGSYEQYF
TRBJ2-7 | TRBV7-2 | CASSLASVGAGGAYEQYF
TRBJ2-1 | TRBV6-5 | CASSNQLQGYEQFF
TRBJ2-1 | TRBV19 | CASSRRRLAGASGNEQFF
TRBJ2-7 | TRBV10-3 | CAIISRQGNEQYF
TRBJ2-7 | TRBV3-1 | CASSRLQGASGRRMYEQYF
TRBJ2-1 | TRBV2 | CASSELDDVYNEQFF
TRBJ2-1 | TRBV6-6 | CASMPRQGRNEQFF
TRBJ1-5 | TRBV6-1 | CASEQSNQPQHF
TRBJ2-3 | TRBV6-6 | CASSYGDSSTDTQYF
TRBJ2-7 | TRBV20-1 | CSARDSRAVQSYEQYF
TRBJ2-5 | TRBV20-1 | CSARDPSGGSQETQYF
TRBJ2-1 | TRBV24-1 | CATSDSTGVSYNEQFF
TRBJ2-2 | TRBV6-2/TRBV6-3 | CASSPNMAGELFF
TRBJ1-5 | TRBV6-2/TRBV6-3 | CASKTGVNQPQHF
TRBJ2-3 | TRBV28 | CASSPQEDRGLADTQYF
NA | TRBV12-3/TRBV12-4 | CASRERGYETQYF
TRBJ2-1 | TRBV12-3/TRBV12-4 | CASGSGTSGTNNEQFF
TRBJ1-6 | TRBV9 | CASSVGHTSAGNSPLHF
TRBJ1-1 | TRBV28 | CASSLQGTGANTEAFF
TRBJ1-1 | TRBV4-1 | CASSHVHDLNTEAFF
TRBJ2-5 | TRBV4-1 | CASSQVEGPQEIQYF
TRBJ1-2 | TRBV5-1 | CASSPPGTGLNYGYTF
TRBJ1-2 | TRBV20-1 | CSARVSDSPYGYTF
TRBJ1-1 | TRBV5-1 | CASSIDPLGSEAFF
TRBJ2-5 | TRBV20-1 | CSGNRGEETQYF
TRBJ1-1 | TRBV6-2/TRBV6-3 | CASLWGSGGMNTEAFF
TRBJ2-7 | TRBV15 | CATSRDSGTRTYEQYF
TRBJ2-1 | TRBV7-9 | CASRRTLNSFDEQFF
TRBJ2-7 | TRBV7-2 | CASSQYLTSGGADEQYF
TRBJ2-3 | TRBV13 | CASSFPTYSGQGARDTQYF
TRBJ1-5 | TRBV7-2 | CASSSQDKGKKLGQPQHF
TRBJ1-2 | TRBV4-2 | CASSQDLAGEDGYTF
TRBJ2-1 | TRBV6-2/TRBV6-3 | CASSYRGTLYNEQFF
TRBJ1-2 | TRBV7-2 | CASSLIGGGLANYGYTF
TRBJ2-4 | TRBV5-1 | CASSLAGATKNIQYF
TRBJ1-2 | TRBV3-1 | CASSQGHAGGVTSGYTF
TRBJ2-2 | TRBV19 | CASSSEGELFF
TRBJ2-3 | TRBV7-2 | CASTKGGSFSQYF
TRBJ2-3 | TRBV19 | CASSSRTSGTSTDTQYF